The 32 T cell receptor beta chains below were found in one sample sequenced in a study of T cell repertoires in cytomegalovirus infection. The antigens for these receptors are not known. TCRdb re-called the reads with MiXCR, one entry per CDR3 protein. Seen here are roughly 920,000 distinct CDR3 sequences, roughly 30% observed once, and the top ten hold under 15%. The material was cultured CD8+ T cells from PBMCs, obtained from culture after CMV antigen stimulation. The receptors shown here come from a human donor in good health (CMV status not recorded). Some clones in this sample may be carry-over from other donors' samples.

The CDR3 DNA reads TGTGCCAGCAGTTACTCGCAGGGGGCTACCGGGGAGCTGTTTTTT. Protein product: CASSYSQGATGELFF. This chain uses TRBV6-6 with TRBJ2-2, with TRBD1 identical over 8 bases. Germline CDR1 and CDR2: MNHNY and SVGAGI (reference sequence). Trimming at V came to 0 bases and at J to 5 bases, leaving 2 bases not matched to a gene. This CDR3 has 15 amino acids.

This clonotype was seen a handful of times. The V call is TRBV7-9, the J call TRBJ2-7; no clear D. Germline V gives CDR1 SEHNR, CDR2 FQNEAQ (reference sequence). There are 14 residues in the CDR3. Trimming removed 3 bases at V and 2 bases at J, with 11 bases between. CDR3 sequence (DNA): TGTGCCAGCAGCTTTGCTGGCAGAGCCTACGAGCAGTACGTC. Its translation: CASSFAGRAYEQYV.

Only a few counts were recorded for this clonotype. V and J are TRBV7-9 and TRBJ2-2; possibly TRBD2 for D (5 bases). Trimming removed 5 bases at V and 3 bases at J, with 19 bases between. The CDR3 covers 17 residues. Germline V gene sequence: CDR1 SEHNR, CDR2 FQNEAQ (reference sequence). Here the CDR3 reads CASSLMGLRADTGELFF. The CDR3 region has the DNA TGTGCCAGCAGCCTCATGGGCCTGAGGGCTGACACCGGGGAGCTGTTTTTT.

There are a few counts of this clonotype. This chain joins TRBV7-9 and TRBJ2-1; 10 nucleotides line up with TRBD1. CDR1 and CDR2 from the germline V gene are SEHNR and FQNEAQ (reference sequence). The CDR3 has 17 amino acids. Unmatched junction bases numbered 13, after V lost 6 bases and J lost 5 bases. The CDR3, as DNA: TGTGCCAGCAGACATCCGGTCTCGGGGACAGGGGACAATGAGCAGTTCTTC. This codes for CASRHPVSGTGDNEQFF.

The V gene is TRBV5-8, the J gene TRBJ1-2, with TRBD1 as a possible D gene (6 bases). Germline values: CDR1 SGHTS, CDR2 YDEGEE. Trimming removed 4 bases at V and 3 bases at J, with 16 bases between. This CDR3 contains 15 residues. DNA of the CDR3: TGTGCCAGCAGCCCCCTGGTGGGGGCTGACTATGGCTACACCTTC. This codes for CASSPLVGADYGYTF.

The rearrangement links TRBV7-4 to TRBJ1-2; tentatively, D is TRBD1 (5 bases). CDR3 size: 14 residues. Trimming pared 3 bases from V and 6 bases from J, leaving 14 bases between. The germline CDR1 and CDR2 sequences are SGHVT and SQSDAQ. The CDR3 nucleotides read TGTGCCAGCAGCTTCCAGGGTTTTCAGCATGGCTACACCTTC. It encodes CASSFQGFQHGYTF.

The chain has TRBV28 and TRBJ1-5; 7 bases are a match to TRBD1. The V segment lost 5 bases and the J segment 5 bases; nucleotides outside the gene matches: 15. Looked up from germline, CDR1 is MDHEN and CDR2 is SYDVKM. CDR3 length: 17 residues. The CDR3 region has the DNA TGTGCCAGCAGTCTTATCCGGGGACAGCTCACTTATCAGCCCCAGCATTTT. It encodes CASSLIRGQLTYQPQHF.

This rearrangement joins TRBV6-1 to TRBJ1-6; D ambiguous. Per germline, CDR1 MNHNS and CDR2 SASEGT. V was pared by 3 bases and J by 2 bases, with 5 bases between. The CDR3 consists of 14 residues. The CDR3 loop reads CASSEGPYNSPLHF. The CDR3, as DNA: TGTGCCAGCAGTGAGGGCCCCTATAATTCACCCCTCCACTTT.

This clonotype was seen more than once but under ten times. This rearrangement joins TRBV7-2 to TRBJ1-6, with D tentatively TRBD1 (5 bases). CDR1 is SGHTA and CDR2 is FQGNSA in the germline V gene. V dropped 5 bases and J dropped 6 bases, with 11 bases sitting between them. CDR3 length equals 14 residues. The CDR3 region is CASSPGLLNSPLHF. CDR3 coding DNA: TGTGCCAGCAGCCCGGGACTCCTTAATTCACCCCTCCACTTT.

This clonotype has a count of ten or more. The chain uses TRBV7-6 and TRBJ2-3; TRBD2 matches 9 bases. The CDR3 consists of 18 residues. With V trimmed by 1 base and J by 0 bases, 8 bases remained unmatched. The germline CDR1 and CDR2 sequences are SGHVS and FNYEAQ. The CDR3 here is CASSLVGLAHASTDTQYF. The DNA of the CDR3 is TGTGCCAGCAGCTTAGTGGGACTAGCACATGCTAGCACAGATACGCAGTATTTT.

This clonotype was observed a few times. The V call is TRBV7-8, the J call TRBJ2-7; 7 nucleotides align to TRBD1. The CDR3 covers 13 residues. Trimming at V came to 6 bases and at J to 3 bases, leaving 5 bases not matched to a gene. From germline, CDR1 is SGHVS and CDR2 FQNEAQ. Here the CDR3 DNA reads TGTGCCAGCAGAGTAGGGGGCAACTACGAGCAGTACTTC. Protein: CASRVGGNYEQYF.

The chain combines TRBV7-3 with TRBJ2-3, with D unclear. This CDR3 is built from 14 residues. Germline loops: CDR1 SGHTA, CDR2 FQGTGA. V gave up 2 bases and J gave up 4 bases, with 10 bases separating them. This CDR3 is CASSLRALADTQYF. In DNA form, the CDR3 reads TGTGCCAGCAGCTTACGGGCACTTGCAGATACGCAGTATTTT.

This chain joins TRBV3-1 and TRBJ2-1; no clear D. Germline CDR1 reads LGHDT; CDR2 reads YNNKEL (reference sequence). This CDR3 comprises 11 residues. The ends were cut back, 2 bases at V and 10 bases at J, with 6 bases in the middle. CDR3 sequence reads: CASSQRTEQFF. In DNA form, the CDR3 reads TGTGCCAGCAGCCAAAGGACCGAGCAGTTCTTC.

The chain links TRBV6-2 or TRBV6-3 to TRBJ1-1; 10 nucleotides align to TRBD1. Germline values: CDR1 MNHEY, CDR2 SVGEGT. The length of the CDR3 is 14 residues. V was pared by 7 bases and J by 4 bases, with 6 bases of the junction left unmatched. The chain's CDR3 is CASTLTGGLTEAFF. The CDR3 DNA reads TGTGCCAGCACCCTGACAGGGGGCCTCACTGAAGCTTTCTTT.

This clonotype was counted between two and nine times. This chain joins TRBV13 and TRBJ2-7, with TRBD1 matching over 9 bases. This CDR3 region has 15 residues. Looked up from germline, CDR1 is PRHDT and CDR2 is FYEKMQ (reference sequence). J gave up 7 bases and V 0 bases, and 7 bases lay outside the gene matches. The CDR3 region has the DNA TGTGCCAGCAGCTTAGGGACAGGGGGGTTTAAGGAGCAGTACTTC. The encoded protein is CASSLGTGGFKEQYF. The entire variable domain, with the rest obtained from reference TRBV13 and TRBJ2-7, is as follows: AAGVIQSPRHLIKEKRETATLKCYPIPRHDTVYWYQQGPGQDPQFLISFYEKMQSDKGSIPDRFSAQQFSDYHSELNMSSLELGDSALYFCASSLGTGGFKEQYFGPGTRLTVT.

CDR3 coding DNA: TGTGCCAGCAGTCCACCGGGACTACCAGGGCGGGATACGCAGTATTTT. It translates to CASSPPGLPGRDTQYF. V and J are TRBV6-5 and TRBJ2-3; 7 bases align to TRBD2. The CDR3 totals 16 residues. Germline CDR1 reads MNHEY; CDR2 reads SVGAGI. V shed 5 bases and J 6 bases; nucleotides not matched to a gene: 14.

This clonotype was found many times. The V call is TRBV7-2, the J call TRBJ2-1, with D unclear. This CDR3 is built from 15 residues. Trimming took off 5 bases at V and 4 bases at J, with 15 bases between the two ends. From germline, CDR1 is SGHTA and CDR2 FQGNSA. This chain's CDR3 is CASSPSLTRYNEQFF. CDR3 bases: TGTGCCAGCAGCCCTTCCCTAACGCGGTACAATGAGCAGTTCTTC.

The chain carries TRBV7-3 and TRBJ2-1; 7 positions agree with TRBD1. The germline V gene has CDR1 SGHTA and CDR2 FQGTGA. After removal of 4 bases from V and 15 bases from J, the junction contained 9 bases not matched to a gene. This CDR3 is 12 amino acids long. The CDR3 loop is CASSSLTGDAFF. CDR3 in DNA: TGTGCCAGCAGCTCACTCACAGGGGATGCGTTCTTC.

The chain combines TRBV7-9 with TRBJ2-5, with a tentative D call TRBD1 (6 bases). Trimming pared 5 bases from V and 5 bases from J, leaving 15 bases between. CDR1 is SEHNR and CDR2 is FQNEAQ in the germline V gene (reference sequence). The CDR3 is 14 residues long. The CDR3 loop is CASSPNRAGETQYF. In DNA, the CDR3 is TGTGCCAGCAGCCCGAACAGGGCCGGGGAGACCCAGTACTTC.

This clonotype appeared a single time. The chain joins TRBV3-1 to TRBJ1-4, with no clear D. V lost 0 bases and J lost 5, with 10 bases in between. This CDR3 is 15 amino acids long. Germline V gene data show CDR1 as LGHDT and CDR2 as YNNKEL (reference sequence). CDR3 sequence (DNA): TGTGCCAGCAGCCAAGATCAGCGATCGAATGAAAAACTGTTTTTT. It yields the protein CASSQDQRSNEKLFF.

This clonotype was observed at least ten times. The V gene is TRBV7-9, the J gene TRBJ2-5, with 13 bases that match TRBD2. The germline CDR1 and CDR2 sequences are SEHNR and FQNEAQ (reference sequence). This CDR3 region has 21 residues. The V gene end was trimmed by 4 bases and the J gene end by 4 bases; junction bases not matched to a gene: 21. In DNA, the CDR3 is TGTGCCAGCAGCTCAACCCGGACAGTACCCGGGACTAGCGGGGCCCCAGAGACCCAGTACTTC. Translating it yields CASSSTRTVPGTSGAPETQYF.

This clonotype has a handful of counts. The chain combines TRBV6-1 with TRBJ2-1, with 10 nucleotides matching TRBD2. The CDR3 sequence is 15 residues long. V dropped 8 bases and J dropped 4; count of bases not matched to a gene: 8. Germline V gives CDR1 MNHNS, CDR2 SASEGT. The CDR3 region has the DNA TGTGCCAGCGCCGTCACTAGCGGGGTTTACAATGAGCAGTTCTTC. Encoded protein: CASAVTSGVYNEQFF.

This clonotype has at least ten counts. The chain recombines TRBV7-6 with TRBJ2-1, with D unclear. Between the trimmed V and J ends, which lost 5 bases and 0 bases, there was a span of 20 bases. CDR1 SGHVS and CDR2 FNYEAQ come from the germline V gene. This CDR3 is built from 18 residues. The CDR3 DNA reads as TGTGCCAGCAGCCCCCGTCCACCTCCGAGTAGCTCCTACAATGAGCAGTTCTTC. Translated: CASSPRPPPSSSYNEQFF.

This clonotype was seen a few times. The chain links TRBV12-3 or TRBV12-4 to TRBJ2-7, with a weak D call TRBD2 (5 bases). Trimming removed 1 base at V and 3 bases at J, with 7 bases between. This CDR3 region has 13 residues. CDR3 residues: CASSLDGDYEQYV. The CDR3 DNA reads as TGTGCCAGCAGTTTAGACGGGGACTACGAGCAGTACGTC.

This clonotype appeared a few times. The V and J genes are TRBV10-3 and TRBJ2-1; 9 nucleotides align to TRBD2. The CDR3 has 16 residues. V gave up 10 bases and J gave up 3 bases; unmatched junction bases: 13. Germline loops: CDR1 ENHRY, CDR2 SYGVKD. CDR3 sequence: CATSPTGTSYYNEQFF. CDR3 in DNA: TGTGCCACCTCCCCGACCGGGACTAGCTACTACAATGAGCAGTTCTTC.

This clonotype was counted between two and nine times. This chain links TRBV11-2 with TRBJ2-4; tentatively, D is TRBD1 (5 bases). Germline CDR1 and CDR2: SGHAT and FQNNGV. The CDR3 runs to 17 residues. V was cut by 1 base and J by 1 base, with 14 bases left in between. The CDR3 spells CASSLGSGNLAKNIQYF. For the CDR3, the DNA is TGTGCCAGCAGCTTAGGGTCAGGGAATCTGGCCAAAAACATTCAGTACTTC.

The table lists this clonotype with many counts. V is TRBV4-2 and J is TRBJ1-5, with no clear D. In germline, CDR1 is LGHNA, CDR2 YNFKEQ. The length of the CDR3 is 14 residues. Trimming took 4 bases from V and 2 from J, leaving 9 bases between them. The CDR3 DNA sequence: TGTGCCAGCAGCCCCCTAGGTGGCAATCAGCCCCAGCATTTT. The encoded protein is CASSPLGGNQPQHF.

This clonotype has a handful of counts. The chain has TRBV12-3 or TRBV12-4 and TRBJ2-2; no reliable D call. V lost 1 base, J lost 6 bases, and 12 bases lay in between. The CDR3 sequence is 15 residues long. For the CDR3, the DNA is TGTGCCAGCAGTTTAGTGCAGGCCTGGGCCGGGGAGCTGTTTTTT. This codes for CASSLVQAWAGELFF.

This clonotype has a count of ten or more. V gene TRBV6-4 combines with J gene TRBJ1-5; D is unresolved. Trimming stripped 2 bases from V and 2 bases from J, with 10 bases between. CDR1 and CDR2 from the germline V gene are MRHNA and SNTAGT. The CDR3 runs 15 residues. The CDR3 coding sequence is TGTGCCAGCAGTGACCCCCCCGGGGGCAATCAGCCCCAGCATTTT. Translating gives CASSDPPGGNQPQHF.

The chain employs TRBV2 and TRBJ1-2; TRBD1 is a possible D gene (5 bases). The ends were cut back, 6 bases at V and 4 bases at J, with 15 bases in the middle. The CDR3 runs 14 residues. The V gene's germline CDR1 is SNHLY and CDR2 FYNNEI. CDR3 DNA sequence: TGTGCCAGCAGACGACCGGGACTCGCCTATGGCTACACCTTC. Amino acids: CASRRPGLAYGYTF.

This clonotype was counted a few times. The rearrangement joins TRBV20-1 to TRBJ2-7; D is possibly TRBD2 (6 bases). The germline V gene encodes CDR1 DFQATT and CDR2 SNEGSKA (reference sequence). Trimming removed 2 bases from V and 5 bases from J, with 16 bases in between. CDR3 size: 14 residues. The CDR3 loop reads CSARLTAAGHEQYF. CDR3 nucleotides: TGCAGTGCTAGACTGACGGCGGCGGGACACGAGCAGTACTTC.

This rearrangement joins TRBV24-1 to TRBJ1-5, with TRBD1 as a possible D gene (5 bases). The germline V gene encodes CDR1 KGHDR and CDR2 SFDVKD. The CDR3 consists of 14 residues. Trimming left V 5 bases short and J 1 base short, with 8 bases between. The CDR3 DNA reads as TGTGCCACCAGTGGGGGCCAGAGCAATCAGCCCCAGCATTTT. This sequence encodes CATSGGQSNQPQHF.